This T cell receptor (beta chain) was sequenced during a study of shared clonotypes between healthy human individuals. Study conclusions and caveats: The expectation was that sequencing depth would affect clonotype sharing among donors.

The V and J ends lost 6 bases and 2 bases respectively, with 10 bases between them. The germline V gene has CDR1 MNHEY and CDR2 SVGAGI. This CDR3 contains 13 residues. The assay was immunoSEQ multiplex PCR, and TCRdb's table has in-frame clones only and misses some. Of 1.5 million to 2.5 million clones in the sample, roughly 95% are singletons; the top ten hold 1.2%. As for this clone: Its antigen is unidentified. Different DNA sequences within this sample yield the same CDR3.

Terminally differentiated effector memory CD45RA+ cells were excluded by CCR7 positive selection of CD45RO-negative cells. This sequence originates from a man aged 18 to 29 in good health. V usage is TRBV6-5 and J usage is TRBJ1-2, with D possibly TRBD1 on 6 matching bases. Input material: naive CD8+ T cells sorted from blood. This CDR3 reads CASSYGQNYGYTF. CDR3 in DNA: TGTGCCAGCAGCTACGGACAGAACTATGGCTACACCTTC.